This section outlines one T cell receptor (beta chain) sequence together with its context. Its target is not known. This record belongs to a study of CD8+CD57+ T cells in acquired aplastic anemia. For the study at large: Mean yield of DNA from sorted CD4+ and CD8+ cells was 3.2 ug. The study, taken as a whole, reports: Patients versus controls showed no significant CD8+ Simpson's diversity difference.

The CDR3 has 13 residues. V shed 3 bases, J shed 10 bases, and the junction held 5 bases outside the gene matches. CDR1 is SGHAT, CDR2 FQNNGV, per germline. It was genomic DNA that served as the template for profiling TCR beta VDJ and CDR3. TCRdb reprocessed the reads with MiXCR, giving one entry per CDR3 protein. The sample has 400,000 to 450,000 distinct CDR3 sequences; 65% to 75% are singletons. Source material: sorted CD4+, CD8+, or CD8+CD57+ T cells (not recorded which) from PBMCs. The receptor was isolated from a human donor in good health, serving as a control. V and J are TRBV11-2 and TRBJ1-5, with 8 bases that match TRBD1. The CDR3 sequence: CASSFQGAEPQHF. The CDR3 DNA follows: TGTGCCAGCAGCTTTCAGGGGGCTGAACCCCAGCATTTT.